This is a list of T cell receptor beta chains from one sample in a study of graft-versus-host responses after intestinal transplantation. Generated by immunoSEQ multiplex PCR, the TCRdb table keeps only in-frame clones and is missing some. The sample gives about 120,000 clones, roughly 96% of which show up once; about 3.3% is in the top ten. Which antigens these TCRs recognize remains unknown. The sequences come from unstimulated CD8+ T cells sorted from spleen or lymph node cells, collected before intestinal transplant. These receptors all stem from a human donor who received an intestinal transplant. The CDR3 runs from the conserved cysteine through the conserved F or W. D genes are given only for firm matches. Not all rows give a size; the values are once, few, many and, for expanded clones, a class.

CASSYNPAREAFF TGTGCCAGCAGTTACAATCCTGCTCGTGAAGCTTTCTTT TRBJ1-1 . . TRBV6-5
CASSQAGEGGRASYNEQFF TGCGCCAGCAGCCAAGCTGGCGAGGGCGGGAGGGCCTCCTACAATGAGCAGTTCTTC TRBJ2-1 TRBD2 . TRBV4-3
CASSPVSNTSIDEQYF TGCGCCAGCAGCCCCGTATCCAATACTAGCATCGACGAGCAGTACTTC TRBJ2-7 . . TRBV5-1
CAWTGGTLSYNEQFF TGTGCCTGGACCGGGGGGACCCTCTCCTACAATGAGCAGTTCTTC TRBJ2-1 TRBD2 . TRBV30
CASSWPSSYEQYF TGTGCCAGCAGTTGGCCTAGCTCCTACGAGCAGTACTTC TRBJ2-7 . . TRBV28
CASSPDWALDYGYTF TGTGCCAGCAGCCCCGATTGGGCCCTAGACTATGGCTACACCTTC TRBJ1-2 . . TRBV7-2
CASSQASNQPQHF TGTGCCAGCAGCCAAGCTAGCAATCAGCCCCAGCATTTT TRBJ1-5 . . TRBV4-2
CASSPHVTPGANVLTF TGTGCCAGCAGCCCCCATGTGACGCCTGGGGCCAACGTCCTGACTTTC TRBJ2-6 . . TRBV9
CASSLYGRGEKLFF TGTGCCAGCAGTTTATACGGGCGCGGTGAAAAACTGTTTTTT TRBJ1-4 . once TRBV27
CASSSGWGMETEAFF TGTGCCAGCAGCTCCGGATGGGGAATGGAGACTGAAGCTTTCTTT TRBJ1-1 . . TRBV11-2
CASSLSNEQFF TGTGCCAGCAGCTTAAGCAATGAGCAGTTCTTC TRBJ2-1 . few TRBV5-4
CASSSAGTWGTGELFF TGTGCTAGCAGCTCGGCCGGGACATGGGGCACCGGGGAGCTGTTTTTT TRBJ2-2 . . TRBV7-7
CASSSGNSPYEQYF TGTGCCAGCAGTTCTGGAAACTCCCCTTACGAGCAGTACTTC TRBJ2-7 . . TRBV6-5
CASSQDGGEQFF TGCGCCAGCAGCCAAGATGGTGGTGAGCAGTTCTTC TRBJ2-1 . . TRBV4-1
CASSLGRGVETQYF TGTGCCAGCAGTCTCGGTAGGGGAGTAGAGACCCAGTACTTC TRBJ2-5 . . TRBV28
CASSLVGRGNTEAFF TGTGCCAGCAGCTTAGTAGGCCGGGGGAACACTGAAGCTTTCTTT TRBJ1-1 . . TRBV7-9
CASESGREYRRELFF TGTGCCAGCGAAAGCGGGAGGGAATATAGAAGGGAGCTGTTTTTT TRBJ2-2 TRBD2 . TRBV7-9
CASSGTSNYEQYF TGTGCCAGCTCCGGGACTTCGAATTACGAGCAGTACTTC TRBJ2-7 . . TRBV2
CASSIAGGTEAFF TGTGCCAGTAGTATAGCTGGGGGCACTGAAGCTTTCTTT TRBJ1-1 . . TRBV19
CASSERGSYEQYF TGTGCCAGTAGTGAGCGGGGTTCCTACGAGCAGTACTTC TRBJ2-7 TRBD2 few TRBV19
CASSILAGTDTQYF TGTGCCAGTAGTATACTAGCGGGAACAGATACGCAGTATTTT TRBJ2-3 TRBD2 . TRBV19
CASSTSGGYEQYF TGCGCCAGCAGCACTAGCGGAGGGTACGAGCAGTACTTC TRBJ2-7 TRBD2 once TRBV10-2
CASSPGLAGAYEQYF TGTGCCAGCAGCCCGGGACTAGCGGGAGCCTACGAGCAGTACTTC TRBJ2-7 TRBD2 . TRBV6-1
CATWTGDTEAFF TGTGCCACCTGGACAGGCGACACTGAAGCTTTCTTT TRBJ1-1 TRBD1 . TRBV28
CASSLTDYSNQPQHF TGTGCCAGCAGCTTGACGGATTATAGCAATCAGCCCCAGCATTTT TRBJ1-5 . . TRBV5-5
CASTDRAPGTQYF TGTGCCAGTACTGATCGGGCACCCGGGACCCAGTACTTC TRBJ2-5 . once TRBV19
CASSITGADIQYF TGTGCCAGTAGTATCACGGGGGCGGACATTCAGTACTTC TRBJ2-4 . . TRBV19
CASSFSSGSYNEQFF TGTGCCAGCAGTTTCTCTAGCGGGTCGTACAATGAGCAGTTCTTC TRBJ2-1 TRBD2 . TRBV28
CASSTDTYNEQFF TGTGCCAGTAGTACGGACACGTACAATGAGCAGTTCTTC TRBJ2-1 . . TRBV19
CASSLTGGETQYF TGTGCCAGCAGTTTGACAGGGGGGGAGACCCAGTACTTC TRBJ2-5 TRBD1 . TRBV28
CASSRTSGYTYEQYF TGTGCCAGCAGTCGGACTAGCGGGTACACCTACGAGCAGTACTTC TRBJ2-7 TRBD2 . TRBV27
CASSYGGQFEAFF TGTGCCAGCAGTTACGGTGGGCAGTTTGAAGCTTTCTTT TRBJ1-1 . . TRBV6-5
CASSQDWGFLYGYTF TGCGCCAGCAGCCAAGATTGGGGGTTTTTGTATGGCTACACCTTC TRBJ1-2 . . TRBV4-1
CSASLEQFF TGCAGTGCTAGTCTTGAGCAGTTCTTC TRBJ2-1 . . TRBV20-1
CASSLAGGYEQYF TGTGCCAGCAGTTTAGCGGGGGGCTACGAGCAGTACTTC TRBJ2-7 TRBD2 . TRBV27
CASSLALVDLVREQYF TGCGCCAGCAGCTTGGCCCTCGTAGACCTGGTTCGGGAGCAGTACTTC TRBJ2-7 . . TRBV5-1